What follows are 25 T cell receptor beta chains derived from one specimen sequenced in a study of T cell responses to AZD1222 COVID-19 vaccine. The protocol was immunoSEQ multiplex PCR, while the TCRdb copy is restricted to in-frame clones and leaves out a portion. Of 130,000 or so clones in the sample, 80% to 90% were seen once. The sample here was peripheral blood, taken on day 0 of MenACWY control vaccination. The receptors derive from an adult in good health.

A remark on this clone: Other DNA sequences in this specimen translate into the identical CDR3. CDR3 bases: TGCGCCAGCAGCTTAGGAGGGCCCACTGAAGCTTTCTTT. This translates into CASSLGGPTEAFF. The chain links TRBV5-1 to TRBJ1-1; D is unclear. The CDR3 length is 13 residues. With 2 bases removed from V and 4 bases from J, the gap between germline ends came to 9 bases. In germline, CDR1 is SGHRS, CDR2 YFSETQ.

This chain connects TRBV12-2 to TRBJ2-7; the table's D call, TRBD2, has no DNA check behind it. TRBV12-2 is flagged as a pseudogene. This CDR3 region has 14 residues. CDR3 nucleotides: TGTGCAAGTCGCTTATGTCGGAGGGGCTACGAGCAGTACTTC. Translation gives CASRLCRRGYEQYF.

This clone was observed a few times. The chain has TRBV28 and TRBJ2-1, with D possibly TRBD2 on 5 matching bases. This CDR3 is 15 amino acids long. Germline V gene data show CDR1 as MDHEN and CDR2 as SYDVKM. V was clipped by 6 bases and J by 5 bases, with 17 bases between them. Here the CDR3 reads CASSQAGIQNNEQFF. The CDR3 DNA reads TGTGCCAGCAGCCAAGCCGGGATACAGAACAATGAGCAGTTCTTC.

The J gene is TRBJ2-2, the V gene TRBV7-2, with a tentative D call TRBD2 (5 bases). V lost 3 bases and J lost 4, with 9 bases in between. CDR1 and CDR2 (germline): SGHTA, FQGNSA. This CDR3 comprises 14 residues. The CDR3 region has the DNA TGTGCCAGCAGCTTGGGCCGGGGCACCGGGGAGCTGTTTTTT. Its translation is CASSLGRGTGELFF.

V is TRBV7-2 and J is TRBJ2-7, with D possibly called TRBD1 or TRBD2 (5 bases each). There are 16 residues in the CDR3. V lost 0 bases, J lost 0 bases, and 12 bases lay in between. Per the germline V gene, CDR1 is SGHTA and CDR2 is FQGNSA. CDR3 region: CASSLASGTYSYEQYF. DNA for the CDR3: TGTGCCAGCAGCTTAGCGTCCGGGACGTACTCCTACGAGCAGTACTTC.

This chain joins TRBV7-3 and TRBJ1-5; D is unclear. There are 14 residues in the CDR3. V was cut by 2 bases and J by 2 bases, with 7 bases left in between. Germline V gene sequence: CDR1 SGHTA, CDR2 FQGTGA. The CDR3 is CASSLLGGNQPQHF. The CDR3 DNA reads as TGTGCCAGCAGCTTACTAGGAGGCAATCAGCCCCAGCATTTT.

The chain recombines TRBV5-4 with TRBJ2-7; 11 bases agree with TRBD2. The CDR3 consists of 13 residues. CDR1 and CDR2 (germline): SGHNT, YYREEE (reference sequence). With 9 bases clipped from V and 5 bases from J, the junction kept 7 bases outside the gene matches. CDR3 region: CATRLAGSNEQYF. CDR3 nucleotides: TGTGCCACCAGACTAGCGGGAAGCAACGAGCAGTACTTC.

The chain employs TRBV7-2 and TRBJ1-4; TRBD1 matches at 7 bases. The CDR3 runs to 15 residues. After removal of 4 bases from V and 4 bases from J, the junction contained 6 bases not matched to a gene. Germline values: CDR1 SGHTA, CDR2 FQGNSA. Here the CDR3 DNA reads TGTGCCAGCAGCTCCCAGACAGGGTTTAATGAAAAACTGTTTTTT. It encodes CASSSQTGFNEKLFF.

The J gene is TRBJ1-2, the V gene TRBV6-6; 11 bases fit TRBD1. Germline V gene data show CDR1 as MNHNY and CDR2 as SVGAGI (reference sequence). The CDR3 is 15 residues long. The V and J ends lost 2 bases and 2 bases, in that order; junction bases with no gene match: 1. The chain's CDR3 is CASSYGQGANYGYTF. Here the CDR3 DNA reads TGTGCCAGCAGTTACGGACAGGGGGCAAACTATGGCTACACCTTC.

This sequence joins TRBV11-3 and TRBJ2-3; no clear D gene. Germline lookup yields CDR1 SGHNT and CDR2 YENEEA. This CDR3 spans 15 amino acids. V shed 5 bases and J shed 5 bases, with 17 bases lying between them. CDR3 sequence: CASSPLTAHQDTQYF. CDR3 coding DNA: TGTGCCAGCAGCCCATTAACGGCCCATCAAGATACGCAGTATTTT.

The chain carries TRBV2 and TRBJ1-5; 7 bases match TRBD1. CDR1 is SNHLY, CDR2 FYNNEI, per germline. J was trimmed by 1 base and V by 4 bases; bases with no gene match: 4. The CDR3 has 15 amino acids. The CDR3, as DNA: TGTGCCAGCAGTGTCGGACAGGTGAGCAATCAGCCCCAGCATTTT. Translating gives CASSVGQVSNQPQHF. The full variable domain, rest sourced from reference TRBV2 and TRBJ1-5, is EPEVTQTPSHQVTQMGQEVILRCVPISNHLYFYWYRQILGQKVEFLVSFYNNEISEKSEIFDDQFSVERPDGSNFTLKIRSTKLEDSAMYFCASSVGQVSNQPQHFGDGTRLSIL.

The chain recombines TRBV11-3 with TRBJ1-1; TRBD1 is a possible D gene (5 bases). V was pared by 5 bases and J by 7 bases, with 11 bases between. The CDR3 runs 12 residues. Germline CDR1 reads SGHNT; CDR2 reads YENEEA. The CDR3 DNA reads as TGTGCCAGCAGCCTCCGGGACGGTGAAGCTTTCTTT. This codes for CASSLRDGEAFF.

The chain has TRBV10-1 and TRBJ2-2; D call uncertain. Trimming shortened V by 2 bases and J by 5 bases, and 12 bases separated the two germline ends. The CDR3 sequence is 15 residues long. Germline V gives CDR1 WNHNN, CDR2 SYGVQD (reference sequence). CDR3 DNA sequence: TGCGCCAGCAGTGAGGGGAACCACCGGACCGGGGAGCTGTTTTTT. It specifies CASSEGNHRTGELFF.

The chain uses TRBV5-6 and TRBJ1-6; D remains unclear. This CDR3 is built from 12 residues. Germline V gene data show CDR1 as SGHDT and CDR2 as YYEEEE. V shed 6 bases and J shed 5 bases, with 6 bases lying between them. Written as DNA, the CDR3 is TGTGCCAGCAACAGTCATAATTCACCCCTCCACTTT. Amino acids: CASNSHNSPLHF.

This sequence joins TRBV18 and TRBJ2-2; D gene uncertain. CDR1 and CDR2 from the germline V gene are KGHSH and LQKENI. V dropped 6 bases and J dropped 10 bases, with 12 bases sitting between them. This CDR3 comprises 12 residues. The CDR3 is CASSPIGEELFF. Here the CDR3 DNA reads TGTGCCAGCTCCCCCATCGGTGAGGAGCTGTTTTTT.

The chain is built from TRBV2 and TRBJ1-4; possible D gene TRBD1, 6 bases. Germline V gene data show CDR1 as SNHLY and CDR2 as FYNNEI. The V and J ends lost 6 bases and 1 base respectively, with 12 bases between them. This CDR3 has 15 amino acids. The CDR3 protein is CASSLTGLTNEKLFF. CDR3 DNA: TGTGCCAGCAGCCTGACAGGCCTAACTAATGAAAAACTGTTTTTT. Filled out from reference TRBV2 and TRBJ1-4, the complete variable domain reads EPEVTQTPSHQVTQMGQEVILRCVPISNHLYFYWYRQILGQKVEFLVSFYNNEISEKSEIFDDQFSVERPDGSNFTLKIRSTKLEDSAMYFCASSLTGLTNEKLFFGSGTQLSVL.

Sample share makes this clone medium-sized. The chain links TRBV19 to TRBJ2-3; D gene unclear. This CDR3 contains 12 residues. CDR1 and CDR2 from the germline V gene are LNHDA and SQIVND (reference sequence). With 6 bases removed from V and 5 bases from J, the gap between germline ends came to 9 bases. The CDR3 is CASRLSGDTQYF. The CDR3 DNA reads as TGTGCCAGTAGACTATCGGGAGATACGCAGTATTTT. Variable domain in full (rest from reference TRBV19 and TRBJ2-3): DGGITQSPKYLFRKEGQNVTLSCEQNLNHDAMYWYRQDPGQGLRLIYYSQIVNDFQKGDIAEGYSVSREKKESFPLTVTSAQKNPTAFYLCASRLSGDTQYFGPGTRLTVL.

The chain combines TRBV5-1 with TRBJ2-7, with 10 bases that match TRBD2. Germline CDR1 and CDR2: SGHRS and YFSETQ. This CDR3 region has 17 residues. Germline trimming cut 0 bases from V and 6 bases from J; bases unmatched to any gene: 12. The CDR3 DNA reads TGCGCCAGCAGCTTGGGATTATCCCTAGCGGGAGTCGGCGAGCAGTACTTC. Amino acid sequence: CASSLGLSLAGVGEQYF.

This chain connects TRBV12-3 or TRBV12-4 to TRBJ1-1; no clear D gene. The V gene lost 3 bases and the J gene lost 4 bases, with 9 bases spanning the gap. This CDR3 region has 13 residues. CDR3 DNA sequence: TGTGCCAGCAGTTTTGGCGCGGGCACTGAAGCTTTCTTT. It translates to CASSFGAGTEAFF.

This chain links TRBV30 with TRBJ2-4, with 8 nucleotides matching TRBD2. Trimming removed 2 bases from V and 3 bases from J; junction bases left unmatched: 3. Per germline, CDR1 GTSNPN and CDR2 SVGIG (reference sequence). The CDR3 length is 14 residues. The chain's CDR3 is CAWSLAGDKNIQYF. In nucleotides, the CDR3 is TGTGCCTGGAGTCTAGCGGGTGACAAAAACATTCAGTACTTC.

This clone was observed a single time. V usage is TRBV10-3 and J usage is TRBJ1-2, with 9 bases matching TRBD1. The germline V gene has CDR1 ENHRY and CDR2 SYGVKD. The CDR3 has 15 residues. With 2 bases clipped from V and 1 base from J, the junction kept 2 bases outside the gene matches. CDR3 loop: CAISEPDRGNYGYTF. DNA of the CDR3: TGTGCCATCAGTGAGCCGGACAGGGGTAACTATGGCTACACCTTC.

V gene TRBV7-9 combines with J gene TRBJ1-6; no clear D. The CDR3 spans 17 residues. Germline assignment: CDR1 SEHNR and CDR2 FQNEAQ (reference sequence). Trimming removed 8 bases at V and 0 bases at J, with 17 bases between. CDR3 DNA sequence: TGTGCCAGCGGGTTCCTGACACCGAGCTCCTATAATTCACCCCTCCACTTT. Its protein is CASGFLTPSSYNSPLHF.

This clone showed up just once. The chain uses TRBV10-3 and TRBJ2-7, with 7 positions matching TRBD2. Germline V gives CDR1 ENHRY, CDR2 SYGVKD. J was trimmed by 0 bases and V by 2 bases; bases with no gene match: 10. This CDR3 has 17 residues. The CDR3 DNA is TGTGCCATCAGTGAGCCGGGGGGAGGCAGGAGCTCCTACGAGCAGTACTTC. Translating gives CAISEPGGGRSSYEQYF.

CDR3 sequence reads: CASSFFGGTYNEQFF. CDR3 DNA: TGTGCCAGCAGCTTTTTCGGGGGAACCTACAATGAGCAGTTCTTC. This sequence joins TRBV11-3 and TRBJ2-1; D may be TRBD2 (6 bases). V lost 3 bases to trimming and J lost 2 bases, with 11 bases between them. CDR3 length equals 15 residues. CDR1 SGHNT and CDR2 YENEEA come from the germline V gene.

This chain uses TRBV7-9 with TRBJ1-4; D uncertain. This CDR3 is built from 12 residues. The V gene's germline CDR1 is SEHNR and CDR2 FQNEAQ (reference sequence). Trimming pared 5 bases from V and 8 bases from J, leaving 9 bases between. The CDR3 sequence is CASSPDREKLFF. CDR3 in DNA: TGTGCCAGCAGCCCGGACCGGGAAAAACTGTTTTTT.